A selection of T cell receptor beta chains follows, all from one sample in a study of OX40 agonist ivuxolimab in advanced cancers. The protocol was immunoSEQ multiplex PCR, while the TCRdb copy is restricted to in-frame clones and leaves out a portion. This sample has 30,000 to 35,000 clones; approximately 89% occur once, and the top ten carry 36%. The specimen was CD4+ or CD8+ T cells sorted from blood, collected in a trial of the OX40 agonist ivuxolimab. The receptors were gathered from an adult with an advanced solid tumor such as melanoma, head and neck, liver or kidney cancer. The CDR3 runs from the conserved cysteine through the conserved F or W. The D gene is left open where the match is weak. Some rows mark clone size as missing; the rest say once, few, many or name a class of expanded clone.

.	.	TRBJ2-7	TRBV11-1	CASSLAGRIAYEQYF	TGTGCCAGCAGCTTAGCGGGTCGGATTGCCTACGAGCAGTACTTC
.	.	TRBJ2-7	TRBV5-4	CASSLVSASSYEQYF	TGTGCCAGCAGCTTGGTTTCGGCAAGCTCCTACGAGCAGTACTTC
.	.	TRBJ2-3	TRBV15	CATSRDAHGETQYF	TGTGCCACCAGCAGAGATGCCCATGGAGAGACGCAGTATTTT
.	.	TRBJ1-1	TRBV7-8	CASSGGRTTEAFF	TGTGCCAGCAGCGGGGGGAGGACCACTGAAGCTTTCTTT
.	.	TRBJ2-3	TRBV11-2	CASSLVDTQYF	TGTGCCAGCAGCTTAGTAGATACGCAGTATTTT
.	.	TRBJ1-5	TRBV2	CASSASRDIPGGRPQHF	TGTGCCAGCAGCGCCTCTCGGGACATCCCGGGCGGTAGGCCCCAGCATTTT
.	.	TRBJ2-5	TRBV11-2	CASSLGVVTEQETQYF	TGTGCCAGCAGCTTAGGAGTCGTGACAGAGCAAGAGACCCAGTACTTC
.	once	TRBJ1-1	TRBV7-2	CASSLAPNTEAFF	TGTGCCAGCAGCTTAGCGCCGAACACTGAAGCTTTCTTT
TRBD1	.	TRBJ2-3	TRBV7-9	CASSRTGALTDTQYF	TGTGCCAGCAGCCGGACAGGGGCCCTCACAGATACGCAGTATTTT
.	.	TRBJ1-5	TRBV7-6	CASSLGEDSNQPQHF	TGTGCCAGCAGCTTAGGTGAGGATAGCAATCAGCCCCAGCATTTT
.	.	TRBJ1-5	TRBV28	CASRRTYSNQPQHF	TGTGCCAGCAGGCGGACGTATAGCAATCAGCCCCAGCATTTT
.	few	TRBJ1-5	TRBV18	CASSPDDHGSNQPQHF	TGTGCCAGCTCGCCGGATGATCATGGTAGCAATCAGCCCCAGCATTTT
TRBD2	.	TRBJ2-3	TRBV9	CASSYGTTDTDTQYF	TGTGCCAGCAGCTACGGGACTACGGACACAGATACGCAGTATTTT
TRBD1	.	TRBJ1-1	TRBV5-1	CASSLAGQGLSGTEAFF	TGCGCCAGCAGCTTGGCGGGACAGGGGTTATCAGGGACTGAAGCTTTCTTT
.	.	TRBJ2-2	TRBV7-9	CASSARDTGELFF	TGTGCCAGCAGCGCCCGTGACACCGGGGAGCTGTTTTTT
TRBD1	.	TRBJ1-2	TRBV29-1	CSAGRVDRGGYGYTF	TGCAGCGCCGGGAGGGTTGACAGGGGTGGTTATGGCTACACCTTC
.	.	TRBJ1-1	TRBV19	CASSKGSRDTEAFF	TGTGCCAGTTCAAAAGGGTCGCGGGACACTGAAGCTTTCTTT
.	once	TRBJ1-3	TRBV5-6	CASSLAGNTIYF	TGTGCCAGCAGCTTGGCAGGAAACACCATATATTTT
TRBD1	.	TRBJ1-2	TRBV9	CASSVGVTGDGYTF	TGTGCCAGCAGCGTAGGTGTGACAGGGGATGGCTACACCTTC
TRBD1	.	TRBJ2-7	TRBV5-5	CASSLWTGAYEQYF	TGTGCCAGCAGCCTATGGACAGGCGCCTACGAGCAGTACTTC
TRBD2	.	TRBJ2-7	TRBV9	CASSVSSGSSYEQYF	TGTGCCAGCAGCGTATCCAGCGGGAGCTCCTACGAGCAGTACTTC
.	once	TRBJ1-5	TRBV4-1	CASSQDRTYSNQPQHF	TGCGCCAGCAGCCAAGACAGGACTTATAGCAATCAGCCCCAGCATTTT
.	.	TRBJ1-1	TRBV7-2	CASSLAGWWEGETEAFF	TGTGCCAGCAGCTTAGCCGGGTGGTGGGAAGGAGAAACTGAAGCTTTCTTT
.	.	TRBJ2-3	TRBV7-2	CASSLFDSFTDTQYF	TGTGCCAGCAGCTTGTTCGACAGTTTCACAGATACGCAGTATTTT
.	.	TRBJ2-1	TRBV19	CASSVPGSSYNEQFF	TGTGCCAGTAGCGTCCCGGGAAGCTCCTACAATGAGCAGTTCTTC
.	.	TRBJ2-5	TRBV19	CASRGLLRDQETQYF	TGTGCCAGTAGGGGACTGTTGCGGGACCAAGAGACCCAGTACTTC
TRBD1	.	TRBJ2-7	TRBV28	CASTFQGTGDYEQYF	TGTGCCAGCACCTTCCAAGGGACAGGGGACTACGAGCAGTACTTC
TRBD2	.	TRBJ2-5	TRBV19	CASSGTSGSGETQYF	TGTGCCAGTAGTGGGACTAGCGGGAGTGGAGAGACCCAGTACTTC
TRBD1	once	TRBJ1-5	TRBV6-1	CASRAQGAYQPQHF	TGTGCCAGCAGGGCCCAGGGGGCATATCAGCCCCAGCATTTT
.	.	TRBJ1-2	TRBV15	CATSRDNNDYGYTF	TGTGCCACCAGCAGAGATAACAACGACTATGGCTACACCTTC
TRBD2	.	TRBJ2-7	TRBV19	CASSISSGLAYEQYF	TGTGCCAGTAGTATATCTAGCGGGCTTGCATACGAGCAGTACTTC
TRBD1	.	TRBJ2-1	TRBV7-9	CASSRDRGLGEQFF	TGTGCCAGCAGCCGTGACAGGGGGCTAGGTGAGCAGTTCTTC
.	.	TRBJ1-1	TRBV9	CASSVVEGLGTEAFF	TGTGCCAGCAGCGTAGTTGAGGGGTTAGGGACTGAAGCTTTCTTT
.	.	TRBJ1-2	TRBV7-9	CASSLDLFNGYTF	TGTGCCAGCAGCTTGGATCTTTTCAATGGCTACACCTTC
.	.	TRBJ1-4	TRBV30	CAWNLVGSGEKLFF	TGTGCCTGGAACCTCGTGGGGAGTGGTGAAAAACTGTTTTTT
.	.	TRBJ1-5	TRBV19	CASKWGRGGDQPQHF	TGTGCCAGTAAGTGGGGCAGGGGAGGGGATCAGCCCCAGCATTTT
.	.	TRBJ2-7	TRBV10-2	CASSENYEQYF	TGCGCCAGCAGTGAGAACTACGAGCAGTACTTC
TRBD2	.	TRBJ2-2	TRBV29-1	CSSGLAGTGELFF	TGCAGCTCGGGACTAGCGGGGACCGGGGAGCTGTTTTTT
TRBD1	.	TRBJ2-7	TRBV11-2	CASSFGQAYEQYF	TGTGCCAGCAGCTTCGGACAGGCCTACGAGCAGTACTTC
TRBD2	.	TRBJ2-1	TRBV7-8	CASSSKLAGDNEQFF	TGTGCCAGCAGCTCAAAACTAGCGGGGGACAATGAGCAGTTCTTC
.	.	TRBJ2-7	TRBV19	CASSIGFPTYEQYF	TGTGCCAGTAGTATCGGGTTCCCAACCTACGAGCAGTACTTC
.	.	TRBJ1-1	TRBV18	CASSSPMNTEAFF	TGTGCCAGCTCGTCCCCCATGAACACTGAAGCTTTCTTT
TRBD1	.	TRBJ2-5	TRBV6-5	CASSSPRTGGLETQYF	TGTGCCAGCAGTTCTCCTAGGACAGGGGGCCTGGAGACCCAGTACTTC
.	.	TRBJ1-5	TRBV6-9	CASSYGEYQPQHF	TGTGCCAGCAGTTATGGGGAGTATCAGCCCCAGCATTTT
TRBD2	.	TRBJ2-1	TRBV7-9	CASSPFPASGTNEQFF	TGTGCCAGCAGTCCATTCCCGGCTAGCGGCACCAATGAGCAGTTCTTC
.	.	TRBJ1-2	TRBV27	CASSLYSDPGDGYTF	TGTGCCAGCAGTTTATACTCTGATCCCGGGGATGGCTACACCTTC
.	once	TRBJ2-3	TRBV10-3	CAISAVSDPDTQYF	TGTGCCATCAGTGCGGTTAGCGATCCAGATACGCAGTATTTT
.	.	TRBJ1-2	TRBV28	CASRELDDTLNYGYTF	TGTGCCAGCAGAGAATTGGATGACACACTTAACTATGGCTACACCTTC
.	.	TRBJ1-6	TRBV10-3	CAISEEWRYDSPLHF	TGTGCCATCAGTGAAGAGTGGAGGTATGATTCACCCCTCCACTTT